This TCR beta chain came from a study of CD8 T cells in ankylosing spondylitis. Regarding the study as a whole: Blood of patients with ankylosing spondylitis appeared to be characterized by a TCR beta motif of eight highly homologous variants. Disease-linked clones bore a CD8+ phenotype, appearing relatively rarely in peripheral blood. Earlier studies detected some motif variants in reactive arthritis synovial fluid and blood. Matched ankylosing spondylitis synovial fluid reportedly showed significant enrichment of disease-linked clones.

TCRdb ran MiXCR on the 5' RACE reads and lists one entry per CDR3 protein. The table lists over 100,000 distinct CDR3 sequences, about 6.4% of them singletons. This clonotype showed up many times. Antigen: not known. Sequenced: blood, either unsorted or a sorted T cell fraction (not recorded which). The clonotype comes from a male donor with ankylosing spondylitis or in good health (not recorded which).

The DNA for the CDR3 is TGCAGTGCTGACCCACCAGCGGGGGACGAGCAGTACTTC. This encodes CSADPPAGDEQYF. The genes are TRBV20-1 and TRBJ2-7; 8 bases are a match to TRBD2. Losses at the gene ends were 5 bases for V and 5 bases for J; bases not matched to a gene: 8. CDR1 and CDR2 (germline): DFQATT, SNEGSKA (reference sequence). The CDR3 has 13 amino acids.